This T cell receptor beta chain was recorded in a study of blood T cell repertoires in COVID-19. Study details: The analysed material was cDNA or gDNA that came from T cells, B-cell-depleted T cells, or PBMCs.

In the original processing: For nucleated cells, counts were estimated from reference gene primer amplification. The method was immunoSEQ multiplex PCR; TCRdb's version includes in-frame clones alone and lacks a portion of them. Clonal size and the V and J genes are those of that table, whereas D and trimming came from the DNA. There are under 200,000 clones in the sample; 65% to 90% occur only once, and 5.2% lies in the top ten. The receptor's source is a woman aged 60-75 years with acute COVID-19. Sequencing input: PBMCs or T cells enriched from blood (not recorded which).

CDR3 sequence reads: CASSQTSGGADEQFF. The CDR3 nucleotides are TGTGCCAGTAGCCAGACTAGCGGGGGGGCCGATGAGCAGTTCTTC. The V gene is TRBV19, the J gene TRBJ2-1; TRBD2 agrees at 14 bases. The junction had 6 bases not matched to a gene; V was cut back by 6 bases and J by 8 bases. Germline loops: CDR1 LNHDA, CDR2 SQIVND (reference sequence). This CDR3 comprises 15 residues.